This T cell receptor (beta chain) was sequenced in a study of T cell responses to AZD1222 COVID-19 vaccine. J was trimmed by 5 bases and V by 5 bases; bases with no gene match: 6. Germline values: CDR1 MNHEY, CDR2 SVGAGI. The CDR3 sequence is 14 residues long. Clones were sequenced by immunoSEQ multiplex PCR, and TCRdb holds only the in-frame ones, with some missing. Counted here are around 71,000 clones, under 90% occurring once; the ten biggest clones make up more than 13%. Samples with a second dose at about 4 or about 12 weeks were pooled together. Sample: peripheral blood, taken 28 days after the second AZD1222 dose. The receptor was derived from an adult who received the AZD1222 COVID-19 vaccine. The chain couples TRBV6-5 to TRBJ2-3, with 8 bases fitting TRBD1. The CDR3 loop is CASSPGQVGDTQYF. The CDR3 bases are TGTGCCAGCAGTCCGGGACAGGTGGGAGATACGCAGTATTTT.